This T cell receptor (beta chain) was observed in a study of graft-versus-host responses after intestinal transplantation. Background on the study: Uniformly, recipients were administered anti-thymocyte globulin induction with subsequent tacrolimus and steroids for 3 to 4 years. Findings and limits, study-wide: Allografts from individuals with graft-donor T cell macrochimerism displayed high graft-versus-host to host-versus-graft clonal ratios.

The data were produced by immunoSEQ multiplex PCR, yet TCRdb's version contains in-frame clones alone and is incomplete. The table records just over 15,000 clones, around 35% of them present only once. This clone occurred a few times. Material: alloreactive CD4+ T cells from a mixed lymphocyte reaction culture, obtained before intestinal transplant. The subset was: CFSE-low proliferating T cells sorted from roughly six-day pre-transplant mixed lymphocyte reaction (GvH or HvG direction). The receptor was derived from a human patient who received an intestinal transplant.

Here the CDR3 reads CASGRGGNYGYTF. The CDR3 bases are TGTGCCAGCGGGAGGGGGGGCAACTATGGCTACACCTTC. V and J are TRBV6-5 and TRBJ1-2; tentative D call: TRBD1 (6 bases). The CDR3 is 13 amino acids. Trimming left V 8 bases short and J 2 bases short, with 12 bases between. The germline CDR1 and CDR2 sequences are MNHEY and SVGAGI.